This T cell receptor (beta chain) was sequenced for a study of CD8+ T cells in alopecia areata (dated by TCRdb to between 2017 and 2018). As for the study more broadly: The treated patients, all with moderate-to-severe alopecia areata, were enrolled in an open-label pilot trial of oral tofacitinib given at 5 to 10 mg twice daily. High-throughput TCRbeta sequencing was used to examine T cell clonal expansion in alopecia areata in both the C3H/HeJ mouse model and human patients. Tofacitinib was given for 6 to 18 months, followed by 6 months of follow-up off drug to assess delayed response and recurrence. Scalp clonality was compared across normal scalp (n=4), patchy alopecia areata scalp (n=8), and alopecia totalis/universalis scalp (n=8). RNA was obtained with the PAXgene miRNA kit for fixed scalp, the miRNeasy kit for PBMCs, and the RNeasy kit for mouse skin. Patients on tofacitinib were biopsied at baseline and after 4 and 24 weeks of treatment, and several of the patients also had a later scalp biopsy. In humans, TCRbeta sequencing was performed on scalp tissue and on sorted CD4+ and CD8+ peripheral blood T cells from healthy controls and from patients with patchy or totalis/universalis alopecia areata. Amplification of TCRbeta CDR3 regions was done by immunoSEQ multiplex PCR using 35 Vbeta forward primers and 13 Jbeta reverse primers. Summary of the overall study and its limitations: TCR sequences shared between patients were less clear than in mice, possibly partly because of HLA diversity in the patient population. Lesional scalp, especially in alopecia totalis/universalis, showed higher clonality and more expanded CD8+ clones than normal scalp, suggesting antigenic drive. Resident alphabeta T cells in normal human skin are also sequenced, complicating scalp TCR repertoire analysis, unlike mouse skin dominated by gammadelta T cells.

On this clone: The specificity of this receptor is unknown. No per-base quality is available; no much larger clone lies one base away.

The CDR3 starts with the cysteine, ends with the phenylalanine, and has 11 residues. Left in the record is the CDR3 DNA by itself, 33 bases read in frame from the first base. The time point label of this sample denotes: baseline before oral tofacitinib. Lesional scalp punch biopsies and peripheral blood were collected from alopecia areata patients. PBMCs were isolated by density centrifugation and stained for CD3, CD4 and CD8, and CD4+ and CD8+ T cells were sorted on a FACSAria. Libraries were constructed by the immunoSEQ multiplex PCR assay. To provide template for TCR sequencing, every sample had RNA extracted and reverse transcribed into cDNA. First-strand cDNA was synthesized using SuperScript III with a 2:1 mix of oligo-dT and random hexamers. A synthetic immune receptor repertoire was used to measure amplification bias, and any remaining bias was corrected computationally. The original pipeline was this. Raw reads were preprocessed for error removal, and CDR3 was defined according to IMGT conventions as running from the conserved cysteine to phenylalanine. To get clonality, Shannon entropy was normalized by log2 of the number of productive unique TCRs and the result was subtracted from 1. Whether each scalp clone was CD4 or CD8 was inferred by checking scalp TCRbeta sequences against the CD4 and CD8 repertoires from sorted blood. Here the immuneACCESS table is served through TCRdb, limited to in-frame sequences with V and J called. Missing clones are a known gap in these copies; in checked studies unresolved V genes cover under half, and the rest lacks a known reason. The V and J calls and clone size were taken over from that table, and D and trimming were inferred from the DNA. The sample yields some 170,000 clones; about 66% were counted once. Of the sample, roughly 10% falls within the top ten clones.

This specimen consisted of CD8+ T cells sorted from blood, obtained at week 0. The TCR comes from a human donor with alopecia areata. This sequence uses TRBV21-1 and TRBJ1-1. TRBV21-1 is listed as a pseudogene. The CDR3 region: CASSYPPEAFF. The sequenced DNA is TGTGCCAGCAGTTACCCGCCTGAAGCTTTCTTT.